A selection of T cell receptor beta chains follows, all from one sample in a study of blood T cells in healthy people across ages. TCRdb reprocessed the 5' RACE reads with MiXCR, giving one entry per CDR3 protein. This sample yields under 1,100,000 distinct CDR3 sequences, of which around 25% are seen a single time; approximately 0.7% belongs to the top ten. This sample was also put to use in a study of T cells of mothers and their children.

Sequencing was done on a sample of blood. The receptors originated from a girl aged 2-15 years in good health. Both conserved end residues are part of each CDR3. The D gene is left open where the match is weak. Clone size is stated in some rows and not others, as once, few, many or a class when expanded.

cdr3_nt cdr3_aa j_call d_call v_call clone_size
TGTGCCACCATAGTAGGGAGAAAGGTGGATGGCTACACCTTC CATIVGRKVDGYTF TRBJ1-2 NA TRBV24-1 NA
TGTGCCAGCAGTGACGGTGGAATCAATGAGCAGTTCTTC CASSDGGINEQFF TRBJ2-1 NA TRBV6-4 NA
TGTGCCAGCAGTTCCCTAGCGCCGTACCAAGAGACCCAGTACTTC CASSSLAPYQETQYF TRBJ2-5 NA TRBV12-3/TRBV12-4 few
TGCAGCGCCGGCCGGGGGACACTCCAAGGAGAGACCCAGTACTTC CSAGRGTLQGETQYF TRBJ2-5 NA TRBV29-1 NA
TGTGCCAGCAGTGAAGGGGACTACGAGCAGTACTTC CASSEGDYEQYF TRBJ2-7 NA TRBV2 NA
TGTGCCAGCAGTGAGGGACTCGGGGTGGAGACCCAGTACTTC CASSEGLGVETQYF TRBJ2-5 NA TRBV12-3/TRBV12-4 NA
TGTGCCATCGCGATAGGACAGGGCGCCACAGATGCGCAGTATTTT CAIAIGQGATDAQYF TRBJ2-3 TRBD1 TRBV10-3 few
TGCAGTGCTCTCCTCAGCTCCTACAATGAGCAGTTCTTC CSALLSSYNEQFF TRBJ2-1 NA TRBV20-1 NA
TGTGCCAGCAGCCTGGGACTAGCGGAGCACAATGAGCAGTTCTTC CASSLGLAEHNEQFF TRBJ2-1 TRBD2 TRBV14 NA
TGCGCCAGCAGCTTGGACGGTACTTCCACTGAAGCTTTCTTT CASSLDGTSTEAFF TRBJ1-1 NA TRBV5-1 once
TGTGCCGGCCGAACCGGACGGCGCTCTGGAAACACCATATATTTT CAGRTGRRSGNTIYF TRBJ1-3 NA TRBV5-8 NA
TGTGCCAGCAGTTTAGTAGAGACGGAGGGAAACACCACATATTTT CASSLVETEGNTTYF TRBJ1-3 NA TRBV12-3/TRBV12-4 few
TGTGCCAATTCCCAGGGGTTCGGCGAAAAACTGTTTTTT CANSQGFGEKLFF TRBJ1-4 NA TRBV2 few
TGTGCCAGCAGTTTTTACGAATATACGAGAGAGACCCAGTACTTC CASSFYEYTRETQYF TRBJ2-5 NA TRBV28 few
TGTGCCACCGGGCAGAGCTCCTACAATGAGCAGTTCTTC CATGQSSYNEQFF TRBJ2-1 NA TRBV12-3/TRBV12-4 few
TGTGCCAGCAGCCAAAATATGCCAGAACAAGAGACCCAGTACTTC CASSQNMPEQETQYF TRBJ2-5 NA TRBV4-2 NA
TGTGCCAGTAGCATGACACAGGGTTACGAGCAGTACTTC CASSMTQGYEQYF TRBJ2-7 NA TRBV19 few
TGCAGCGCCGTCTCCGAGTTGGGGACAATTCAGTACTTC CSAVSELGTIQYF TRBJ2-4 NA TRBV29-1 NA
TGTGCCATCAGGGGCCGAAACACCGGGGAGCTGTTTTTT CAIRGRNTGELFF TRBJ2-2 NA TRBV10-3 NA
TGTGCCACCGGAGGGGTACCGGGACCTAGCAATCAGCCCCAGCATTTT CATGGVPGPSNQPQHF TRBJ1-5 NA TRBV7-9 few
TGCAGTGCTGTAGCCGGGACTAGAGGAACAGATACGCAGTATTTT CSAVAGTRGTDTQYF TRBJ2-3 TRBD2 TRBV20-1 NA
TGTGCCAGCAGTTACGAGCGGGACAACCTCGGAAACATTCAGTACTTC CASSYERDNLGNIQYF TRBJ2-4 NA TRBV6-2/TRBV6-3 NA
TGTGCCAGCAGTTTGTCGGGGGGCGTCCCAGAGACCCAGTACTTC CASSLSGGVPETQYF TRBJ2-5 NA TRBV27 NA
TGTGCCAGCAGTCTGGCCCTAGGGGTAGGCTACACCTTC CASSLALGVGYTF TRBJ1-2 NA TRBV12-3/TRBV12-4 NA